This paragraph reports one T cell receptor (beta chain). The TCR beta library used iRepertoire HTBI primers with Arm-PCR amplification of CDR3. TCRdb re-derived calls from the multiplex PCR reads in MiXCR, one entry per CDR3 protein. Here the sample spans 450,000 or so distinct CDR3 sequences, under 25% being singletons. The sample belongs to a study of regulatory T cells in long-lasting Graves disease. Sample time point: persistent/refractory GD, antithyroid drugs over 5 years with positive TRAb. Researchers made the TCR library from RNA that was extracted from PBMCs. The V gene's germline CDR1 is DFQATT and CDR2 SNEGSKA (reference sequence). The CDR3 spans 10 residues. The ends were cut back, 6 bases at V and 4 bases at J, with 6 bases in the middle.

V is TRBV20-1 and J is TRBJ2-5; unclear D gene. The starting material was peripheral blood mononuclear cells (PBMCs), obtained when the disease was refractory, from a patient treated with antithyroid drugs. The origin of this receptor is a female donor with Graves disease. For the CDR3, the DNA is TGCAGTGCGGTGGGAGAGACCCAGTACTTC. This codes for CSAVGETQYF.